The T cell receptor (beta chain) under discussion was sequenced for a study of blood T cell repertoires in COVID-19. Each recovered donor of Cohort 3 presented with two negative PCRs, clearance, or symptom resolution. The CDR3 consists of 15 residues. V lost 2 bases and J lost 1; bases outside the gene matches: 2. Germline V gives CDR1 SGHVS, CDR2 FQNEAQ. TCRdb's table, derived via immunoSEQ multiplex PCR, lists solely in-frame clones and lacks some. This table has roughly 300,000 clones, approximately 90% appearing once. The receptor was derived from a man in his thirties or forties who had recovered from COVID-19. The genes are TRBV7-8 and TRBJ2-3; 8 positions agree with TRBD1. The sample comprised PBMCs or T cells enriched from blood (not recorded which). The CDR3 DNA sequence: TGTGCCAGCAGCTTAAACAGGGGGGGCACAGATACGCAGTATTTT. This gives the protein CASSLNRGGTDTQYF.